Listed below are T cell receptor beta chains from one sample, sequenced in a study of CD8 T cells in Susac syndrome. TCRdb reprocessed the immunoSEQ multiplex PCR reads via MiXCR and lists one record per CDR3 protein. The sample holds over 150,000 distinct CDR3 sequences, approximately 95% seen once. Sequencing input: CD4+ T cells from PBMCs. All receptors come from a human donor with Susac syndrome. The CDR3 runs from the conserved cysteine through the conserved F or W.

v_call	j_call	cdr3_aa
TRBV10-3	TRBJ2-3	CAISPDAAGVATDTQYF
TRBV13	TRBJ2-6	CASSLSTDSGRANVLTF
TRBV29-1	TRBJ1-1	CSVVGENTEAFF
TRBV7-2	TRBJ2-2	CASSPRAGTGGSGELFF
TRBV24-1	TRBJ1-2	CATSDAYGYTF
TRBV4-3	TRBJ2-1	CASSQDPGREQFF
TRBV7-8	TRBJ2-7	CASSRGPVATYEQYF
TRBV9	TRBJ1-1	CASSPRQGADTEAFF
TRBV7-9	TRBJ1-2	CASSLRQVDGYTF
TRBV29-1	TRBJ1-2	CSVGDSGYGYTF
TRBV5-4	TRBJ2-1	CASSFGQGFYNEQFF
TRBV20-1	TRBJ2-1	CSAEHGTSNEQFF
TRBV4-2	TRBJ2-7	CASKPAGVDEQYF
TRBV20-1	TRBJ2-7	CSALYRGLYLEQYF
TRBV27	TRBJ2-3	CASRRTGASTDTQYF
TRBV11-2	TRBJ2-1	CASRGDYAYNEQFF
TRBV7-9	TRBJ2-2	CASSLARQITGELFF
TRBV3-1	TRBJ2-1	CASSQDLTSGNEQFF
TRBV7-8	TRBJ1-2	CASSLDEGSYTF
TRBV29-1	TRBJ1-2	CSVERLAGYTF
TRBV9	TRBJ2-6	CASSVGGTSPNVLTF
TRBV30	TRBJ2-3	CAWRLNDGPTDTQYF
TRBV12-3/TRBV12-4	TRBJ2-7	CASSPHSSPGQQYF
TRBV2	TRBJ1-5	CASSDRRNQPQHF
TRBV29-1	TRBJ2-1	CSVDKVGSYNEQFF
TRBV28	TRBJ1-1	CASRSGQGNTEAFF
TRBV9	TRBJ2-3	CASSVAAGGPVDTQYF
TRBV20-1	TRBJ2-4	CSARTGAKNIQYF